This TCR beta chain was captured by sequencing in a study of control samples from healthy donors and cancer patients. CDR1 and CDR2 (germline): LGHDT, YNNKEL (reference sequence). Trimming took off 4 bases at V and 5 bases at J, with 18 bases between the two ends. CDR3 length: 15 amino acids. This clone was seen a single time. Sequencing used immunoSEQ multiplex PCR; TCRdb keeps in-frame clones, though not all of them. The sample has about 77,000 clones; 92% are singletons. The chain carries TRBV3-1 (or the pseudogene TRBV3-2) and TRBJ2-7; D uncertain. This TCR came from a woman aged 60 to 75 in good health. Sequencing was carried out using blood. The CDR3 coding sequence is TGTGCCAGCAGCCTCTTAAACGCGGTTTGGGACGAGCAGTACTTC. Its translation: CASSLLNAVWDEQYF.